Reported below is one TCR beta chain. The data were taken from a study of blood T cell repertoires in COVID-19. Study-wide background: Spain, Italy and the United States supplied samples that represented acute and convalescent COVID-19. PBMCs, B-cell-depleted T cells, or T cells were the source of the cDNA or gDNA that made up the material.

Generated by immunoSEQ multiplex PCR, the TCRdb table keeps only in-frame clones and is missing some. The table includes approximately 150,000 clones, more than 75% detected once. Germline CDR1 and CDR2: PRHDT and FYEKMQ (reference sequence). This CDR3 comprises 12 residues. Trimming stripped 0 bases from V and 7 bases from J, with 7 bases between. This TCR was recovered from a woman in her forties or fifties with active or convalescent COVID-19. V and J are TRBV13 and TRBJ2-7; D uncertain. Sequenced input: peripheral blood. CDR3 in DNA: TGTGCCAGCAGCTTAGGGGAGAGTGAGCAGTACTTC. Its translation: CASSLGESEQYF.